This entry is about one T cell receptor beta chain. What it recognizes is unknown. The template was genomic DNA from peripheral blood, not RNA. This CDR3 is 18 amino acids long. Between the trimmed V and J ends, which lost 1 base and 0 bases, there was a span of 19 bases. Germline CDR1 and CDR2: SGHDT and YYEEEE. The record originates from a study of T cell repertoires in aging, cancer and after chemotherapy. The overall study: Over several months to years, re-sampled healthy donor repertoires clearly shared clones.

Multiplex touch-down PCR with TRB-A/B primers amplified rearranged V-D-J TRB sequences. TCRdb itself ran the multiplex PCR reads through MiXCR, one entry per CDR3 protein. Of fewer than 20,000 distinct CDR3 sequences in the sample, about 46% were seen once. Study observations and caveats: The repertoire data cannot show anything about immunological memory following chemotherapy. Loss of evenness, beyond lost richness, contributed to age-related TCR diversity decline in cancer patients. Compared with age-matched healthy donors, untreated hematological or solid cancer patients showed higher blood TCR clonality.

The chain joins TRBV5-6 to TRBJ2-5; D is ambiguous. The sequenced material came from blood. The sequence was collected from a human donor in good health. The DNA of the CDR3 is TGTGCCAGCAGCTTGCCCATCACGACACGGACGTACCAAGAGACCCAGTACTTC. Its protein product is CASSLPITTRTYQETQYF.